The entry below describes one TCR beta chain. Its matching antigen is unknown. This sample is part of a study of CD8 T cells in ankylosing spondylitis. Points from the study as a whole: A motif of under ten highly homologous TCR beta variants was seen as apparently characteristic of ankylosing spondylitis blood. Clones that were linked to disease were CD8+ and were relatively rare in peripheral blood. Matched ankylosing spondylitis synovial fluid reportedly showed significant enrichment of disease-linked clones.

The length of the CDR3 is 18 residues. V gave up 0 bases and J gave up 5 bases; unmatched junction bases: 13. Germline V lookup: CDR1 DFQATT, CDR2 SNEGSKA (reference sequence). Quantitative molecular-barcoded 5'-RACE generated the TCR beta libraries. Via MiXCR, TCRdb re-called the 5' RACE reads, giving one row per CDR3 protein. The data show 200,000 to 250,000 distinct CDR3 sequences, with about 6.7% seen just once and over 12% held by the top ten. Sequences were obtained from blood, either unsorted or a sorted T cell fraction (not recorded which). The chain recombines TRBV20-1 with TRBJ2-5; 12 positions agree with TRBD2. The receptor was derived from a male donor with ankylosing spondylitis. The CDR3 nucleotides read TGCAGTGCTAGAGATAGTCGAGCTAGCGGGGGGGCCGTGGAGACCCAGTACTTC. It yields the protein CSARDSRASGGAVETQYF.